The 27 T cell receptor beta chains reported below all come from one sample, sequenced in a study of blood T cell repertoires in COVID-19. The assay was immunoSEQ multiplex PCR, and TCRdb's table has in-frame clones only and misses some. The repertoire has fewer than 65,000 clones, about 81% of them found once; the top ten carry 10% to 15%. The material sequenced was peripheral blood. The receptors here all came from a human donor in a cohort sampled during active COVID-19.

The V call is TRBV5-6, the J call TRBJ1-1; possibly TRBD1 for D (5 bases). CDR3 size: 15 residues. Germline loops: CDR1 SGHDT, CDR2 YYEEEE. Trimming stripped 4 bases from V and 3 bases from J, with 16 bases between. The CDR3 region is CASSVRTGGYTEAFF. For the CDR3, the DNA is TGTGCCAGCAGCGTCAGGACGGGGGGGTACACTGAAGCTTTCTTT. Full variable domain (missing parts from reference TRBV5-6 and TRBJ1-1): DAGVTQSPTHLIKTRGQQVTLRCSPKSGHDTVSWYQQALGQGPQFIFQYYEEEERQRGNFPDRFSGHQFPNYSSELNVNALLLGDSALYLCASSVRTGGYTEAFFGQGTRLTVV.

The CDR3 spells CASSLAGGYNYEQYF. The CDR3 bases are TGCGCCAGCAGCTTGGCCGGGGGGTATAACTACGAGCAGTACTTC. The genes are TRBV5-1 and TRBJ2-7; 7 bases are a match to TRBD2. V trimming: 0 bases; J trimming: 3 bases; junction bases outside the gene matches: 6. CDR1 SGHRS and CDR2 YFSETQ come from the germline V gene. This CDR3 has 15 residues.

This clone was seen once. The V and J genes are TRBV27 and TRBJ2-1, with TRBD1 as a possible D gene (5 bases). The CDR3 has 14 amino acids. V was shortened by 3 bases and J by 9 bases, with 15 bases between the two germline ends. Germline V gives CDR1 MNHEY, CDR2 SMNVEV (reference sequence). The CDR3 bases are TGTGCCAGCAGTTTTCTGGGGCGAAATGGTGAGCAGTTCTTC. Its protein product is CASSFLGRNGEQFF.

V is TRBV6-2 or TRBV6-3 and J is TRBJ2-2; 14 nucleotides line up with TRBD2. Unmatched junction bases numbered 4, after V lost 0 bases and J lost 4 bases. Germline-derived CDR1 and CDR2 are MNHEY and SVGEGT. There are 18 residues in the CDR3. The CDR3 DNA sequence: TGTGCCAGCAGTTACTCCGGACTAGCGGGAGGAATCACCGGGGAGCTGTTTTTT. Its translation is CASSYSGLAGGITGELFF.

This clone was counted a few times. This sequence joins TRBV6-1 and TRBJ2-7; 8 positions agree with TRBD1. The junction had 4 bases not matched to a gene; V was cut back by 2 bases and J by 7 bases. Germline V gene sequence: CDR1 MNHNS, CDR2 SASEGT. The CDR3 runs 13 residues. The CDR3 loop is CASSEYRGEEQYF. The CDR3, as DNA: TGTGCCAGCAGTGAATACAGGGGGGAGGAGCAGTACTTC.

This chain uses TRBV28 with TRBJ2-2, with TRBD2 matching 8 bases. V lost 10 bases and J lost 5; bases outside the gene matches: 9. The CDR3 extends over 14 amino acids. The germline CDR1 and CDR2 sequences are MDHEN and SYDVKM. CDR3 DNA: TGTGCCACCCCAACGCCGGGGGGGACCGGGGAGCTGTTTTTT. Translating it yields CATPTPGGTGELFF.

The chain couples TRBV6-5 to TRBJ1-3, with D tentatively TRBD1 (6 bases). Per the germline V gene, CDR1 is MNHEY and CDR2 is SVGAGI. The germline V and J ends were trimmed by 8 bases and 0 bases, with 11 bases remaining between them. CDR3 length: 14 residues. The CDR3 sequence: CASEDSLSGNTIYF. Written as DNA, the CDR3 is TGTGCCAGCGAGGACAGCCTCTCTGGAAACACCATATATTTT.

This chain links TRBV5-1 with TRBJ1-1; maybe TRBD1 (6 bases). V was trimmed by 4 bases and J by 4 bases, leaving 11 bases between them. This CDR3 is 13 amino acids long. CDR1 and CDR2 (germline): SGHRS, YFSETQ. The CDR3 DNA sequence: TGCGCCAGCAGCCTAACAGGGCCCACTGAAGCTTTCTTT. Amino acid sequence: CASSLTGPTEAFF.

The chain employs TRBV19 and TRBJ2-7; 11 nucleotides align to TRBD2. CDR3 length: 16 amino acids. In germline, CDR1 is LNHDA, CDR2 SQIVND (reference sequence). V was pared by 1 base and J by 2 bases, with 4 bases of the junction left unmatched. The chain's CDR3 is CASSIALLAGAYEQYF. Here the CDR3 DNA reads TGTGCCAGTAGTATAGCTTTACTAGCGGGGGCCTACGAGCAGTACTTC.

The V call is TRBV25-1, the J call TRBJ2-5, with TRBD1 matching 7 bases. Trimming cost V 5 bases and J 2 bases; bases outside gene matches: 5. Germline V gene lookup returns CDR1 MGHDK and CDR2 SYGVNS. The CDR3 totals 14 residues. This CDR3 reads CASSYGTAQETQYF. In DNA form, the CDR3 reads TGTGCCAGCAGTTACGGGACAGCTCAAGAGACCCAGTACTTC.

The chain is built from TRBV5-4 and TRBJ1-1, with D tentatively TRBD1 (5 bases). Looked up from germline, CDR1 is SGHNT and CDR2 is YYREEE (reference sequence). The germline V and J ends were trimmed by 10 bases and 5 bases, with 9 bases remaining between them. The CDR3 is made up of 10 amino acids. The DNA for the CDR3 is TGTGCCGAAGGGGCGACTGAAGCTTTCTTT. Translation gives CAEGATEAFF.

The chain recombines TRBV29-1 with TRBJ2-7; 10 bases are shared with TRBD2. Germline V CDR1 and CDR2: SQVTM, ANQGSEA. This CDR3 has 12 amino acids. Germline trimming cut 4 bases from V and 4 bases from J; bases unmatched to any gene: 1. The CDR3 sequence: CSVVLAGYEQYF. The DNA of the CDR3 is TGCAGCGTTGTACTAGCGGGATACGAGCAGTACTTC.

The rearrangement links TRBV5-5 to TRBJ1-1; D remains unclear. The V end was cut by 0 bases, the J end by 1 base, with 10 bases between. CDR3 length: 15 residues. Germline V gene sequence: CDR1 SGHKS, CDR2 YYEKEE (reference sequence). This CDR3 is CASSLGVFSNTEAFF. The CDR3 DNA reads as TGTGCCAGCAGCTTGGGCGTATTTTCGAACACTGAAGCTTTCTTT.

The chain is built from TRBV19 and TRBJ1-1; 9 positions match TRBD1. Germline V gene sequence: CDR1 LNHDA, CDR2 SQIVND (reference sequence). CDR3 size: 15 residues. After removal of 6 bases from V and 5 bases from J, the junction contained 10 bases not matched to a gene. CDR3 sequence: CASSKRYRGQTEAFF. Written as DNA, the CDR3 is TGTGCCAGTAGCAAAAGATACAGGGGGCAGACTGAAGCTTTCTTT.

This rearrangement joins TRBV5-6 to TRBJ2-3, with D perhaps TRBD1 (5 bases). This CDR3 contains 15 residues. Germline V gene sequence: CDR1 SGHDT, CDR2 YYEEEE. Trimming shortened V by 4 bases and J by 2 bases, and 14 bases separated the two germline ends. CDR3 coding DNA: TGTGCCAGCAGCCGGGCAGGGTATTACACAGATACGCAGTATTTT. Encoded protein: CASSRAGYYTDTQYF.

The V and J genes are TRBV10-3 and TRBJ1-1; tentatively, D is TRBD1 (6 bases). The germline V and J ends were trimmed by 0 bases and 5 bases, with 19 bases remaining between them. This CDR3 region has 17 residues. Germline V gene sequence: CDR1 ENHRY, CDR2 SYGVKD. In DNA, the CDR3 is TGTGCCATCAGTGAGTCGCCAGCCCTCAGGGGAAGGACTGAAGCTTTCTTT. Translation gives CAISESPALRGRTEAFF.

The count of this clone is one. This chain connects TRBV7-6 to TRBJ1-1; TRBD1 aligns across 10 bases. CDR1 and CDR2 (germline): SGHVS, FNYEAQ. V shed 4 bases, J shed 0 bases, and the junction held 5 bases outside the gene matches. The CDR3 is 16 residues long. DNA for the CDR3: TGTGCCAGCAGCTCAAGACAGGGGGCCGTGAACACTGAAGCTTTCTTT. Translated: CASSSRQGAVNTEAFF.

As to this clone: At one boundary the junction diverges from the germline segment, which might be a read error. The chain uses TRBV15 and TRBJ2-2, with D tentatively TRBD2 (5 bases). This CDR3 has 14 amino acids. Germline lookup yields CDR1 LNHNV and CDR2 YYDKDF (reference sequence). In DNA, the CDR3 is TGTGCCACCAGCAGAGATAGTGGCCGCGGGCAGCTGTTTTTT. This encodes CATSRDSGRGQLFF.

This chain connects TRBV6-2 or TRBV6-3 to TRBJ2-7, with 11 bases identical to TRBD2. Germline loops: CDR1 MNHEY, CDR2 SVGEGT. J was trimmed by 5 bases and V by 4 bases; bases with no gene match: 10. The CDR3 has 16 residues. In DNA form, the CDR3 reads TGTGCCAGCAGTTCGTTAGCGGGAGGGTCGGGAAACGAGCAGTACTTC. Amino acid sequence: CASSSLAGGSGNEQYF.

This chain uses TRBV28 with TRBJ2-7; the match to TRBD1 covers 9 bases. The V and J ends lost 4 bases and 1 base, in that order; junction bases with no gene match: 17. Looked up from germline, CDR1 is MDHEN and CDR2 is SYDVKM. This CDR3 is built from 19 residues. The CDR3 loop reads CASSSLPLPRQGESYEQYF. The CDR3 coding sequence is TGTGCCAGCAGTTCCCTGCCGCTGCCTCGACAGGGGGAGTCCTACGAGCAGTACTTC. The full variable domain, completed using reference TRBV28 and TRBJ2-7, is DVKVTQSSRYLVKRTGEKVFLECVQDMDHENMFWYRQDPGLGLRLIYFSYDVKMKEKGDIPEGYSVSREKKERFSLILESASTNQTSMYLCASSSLPLPRQGESYEQYFGPGTRLTVT.

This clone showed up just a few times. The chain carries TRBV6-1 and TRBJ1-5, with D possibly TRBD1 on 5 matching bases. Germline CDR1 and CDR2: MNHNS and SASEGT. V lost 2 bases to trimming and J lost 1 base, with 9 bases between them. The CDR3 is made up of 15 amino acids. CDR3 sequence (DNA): TGTGCCAGCAGTGAACCAGGGATAAGCAATCAGCCCCAGCATTTT. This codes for CASSEPGISNQPQHF.

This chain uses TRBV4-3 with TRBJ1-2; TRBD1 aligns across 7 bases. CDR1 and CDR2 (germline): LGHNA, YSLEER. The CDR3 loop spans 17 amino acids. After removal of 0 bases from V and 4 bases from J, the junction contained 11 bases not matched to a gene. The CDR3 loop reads CASSQDSLRTGGYGYTF. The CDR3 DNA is TGCGCCAGCAGCCAAGATTCGCTCCGGACAGGAGGCTATGGCTACACCTTC.

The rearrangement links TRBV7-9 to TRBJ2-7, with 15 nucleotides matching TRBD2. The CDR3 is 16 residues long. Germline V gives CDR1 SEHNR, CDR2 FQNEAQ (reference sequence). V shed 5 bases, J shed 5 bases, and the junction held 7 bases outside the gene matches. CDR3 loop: CASSLRTSGGGHEQYF. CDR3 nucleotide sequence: TGTGCCAGCAGCCTTCGGACTAGCGGGGGGGGCCACGAGCAGTACTTC.

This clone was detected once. The CDR3 bases are TGTGCCAGTAGTTCGGGACTAGTAGAGAGAGATACGCAGTATTTT. This sequence encodes CASSSGLVERDTQYF. The chain carries TRBV19 and TRBJ2-3, with TRBD2 matching 8 bases. The CDR3 is made up of 15 amino acids. From germline, CDR1 is LNHDA and CDR2 SQIVND (reference sequence). Trimming took 5 bases from V and 5 from J; bases not matched to a gene: 9.

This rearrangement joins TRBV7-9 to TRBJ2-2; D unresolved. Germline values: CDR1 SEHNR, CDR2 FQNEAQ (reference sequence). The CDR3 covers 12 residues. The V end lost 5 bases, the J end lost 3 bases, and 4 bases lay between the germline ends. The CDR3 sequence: CASSPYTGELFF. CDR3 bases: TGTGCCAGCAGCCCGTACACCGGGGAGCTGTTTTTT. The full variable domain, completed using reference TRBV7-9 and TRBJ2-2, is DTGVSQNPRHKITKRGQNVTFRCDPISEHNRLYWYRQTLGQGPEFLTYFQNEAQLEKSRLLSDRFSAERPKGSFSTLEIQRTEQGDSAMYLCASSPYTGELFFGEGSRLTVL.

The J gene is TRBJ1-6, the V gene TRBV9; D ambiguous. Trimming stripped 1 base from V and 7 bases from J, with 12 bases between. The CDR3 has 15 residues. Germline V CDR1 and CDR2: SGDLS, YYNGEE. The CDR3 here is CASSVSEGPNSPLHF. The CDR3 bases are TGTGCCAGCAGCGTATCTGAGGGTCCCAATTCACCCCTCCACTTT.

This CDR3 is CASSLLGLYTDTQYF. The CDR3 DNA follows: TGTGCCAGCAGCTTACTGGGACTTTACACAGATACGCAGTATTTT. The chain combines TRBV7-9 with TRBJ2-3; a possible D gene is TRBD2 (6 bases). Germline CDR1 SEHNR, CDR2 FQNEAQ (reference sequence). Trimming left V 2 bases short and J 2 bases short, with 11 bases between. The CDR3 has 15 residues.